The 7 T cell receptor beta chains below were found in one sample sequenced in a study of Graves' ophthalmopathy and Graves' hyperthyroidism. For repertoire sequencing, the TCR beta CDR3 regions were amplified from RNA transcripts. After a first-round RT-PCR with HTBI primers, a second-round multiplex PCR was run. TCRdb called the multiplex PCR reads again in MiXCR, with one record for every CDR3 protein. The sample lists hundreds of thousands of distinct CDR3 sequences; roughly two fifths were seen once. The material sequenced was peripheral blood. These receptors originate from an adult man with Graves' ophthalmopathy.

Many counts were recorded for this clonotype. The chain couples TRBV10-3 to TRBJ1-2; D gene ambiguous. CDR3 length equals 12 residues. CDR1 is ENHRY, CDR2 SYGVKD, per germline. The V and J ends lost 6 bases and 3 bases respectively, with 8 bases between them. CDR3 DNA sequence: TGTGCCATCAGGCAGCCGGACTATGGCTACACCTTC. Its protein product is CAIRQPDYGYTF.

In this sample, this clonotype turned up many times. V is TRBV7-9 and J is TRBJ1-2; unclear D gene. CDR1 SEHNR and CDR2 FQNEAQ come from the germline V gene (reference sequence). V was shortened by 5 bases and J by 3 bases, with 10 bases between the two germline ends. This CDR3 has 13 amino acids. The CDR3 is CASSPTLDYGYTF. CDR3 bases: TGTGCCAGCAGCCCAACGTTGGACTATGGCTACACCTTC.

This clonotype has at least ten counts. The genes are TRBV13 and TRBJ1-1; 9 nucleotides match TRBD1. The CDR3 is made up of 13 amino acids. V gave up 4 bases and J gave up 11 bases; unmatched junction bases: 8. Germline CDR1 reads PRHDT; CDR2 reads FYEKMQ (reference sequence). The CDR3 sequence: CASSSGTGPFAFF. CDR3 nucleotides: TGTGCCAGCAGCTCGGGGACAGGGCCTTTCGCTTTCTTT.

The chain employs TRBV29-1 and TRBJ2-3, with 11 bases aligning to TRBD2. The CDR3 totals 16 residues. J gave up 1 base and V 2 bases, and 5 bases lay outside the gene matches. The germline CDR1 and CDR2 sequences are SQVTM and ANQGSEA. CDR3: CSVEPPLAGGTDTQYF. CDR3 DNA: TGCAGCGTTGAACCTCCACTAGCGGGGGGCACAGATACGCAGTATTTT.

The CDR3 nucleotides read TGTGCCAGCAGTTACTCGATGGGGGAGAGGGATGAAAAACTGTTTTTT. As protein: CASSYSMGERDEKLFF. This chain connects TRBV6-5 to TRBJ1-4; possibly TRBD1 for D (5 bases). Per the germline V gene, CDR1 is MNHEY and CDR2 is SVGAGI. V was pared by 0 bases and J by 6 bases, with 14 bases between. This CDR3 region has 16 residues.

This clonotype has a count of ten or more. V and J are TRBV5-1 and TRBJ2-7; 7 nucleotides line up with TRBD1. Per the germline V gene, CDR1 is SGHRS and CDR2 is YFSETQ. The CDR3 contains 12 residues. Losses at the gene ends were 3 bases for V and 6 bases for J; bases not matched to a gene: 3. The DNA for the CDR3 is TGCGCCAGCAGCTGGGACAGTACCGAGCAGTACTTC. Its protein is CASSWDSTEQYF. Based on the CDR3 plus reference TRBV5-1 and TRBJ2-7, the full variable domain is KAGVTQTPRYLIKTRGQQVTLSCSPISGHRSVSWYQQTPGQGLQFLFEYFSETQRNKGNFPGRFSGRQFSNSRSEMNVSTLELGDSALYLCASSWDSTEQYFGPGTRLTVT.

V gene TRBV4-2 combines with J gene TRBJ2-7; the D gene could be TRBD1 or TRBD2 (5 bases each). The CDR3 has 13 amino acids. V was shortened by 4 bases and J by 6 bases, with 13 bases between the two germline ends. Germline V gene sequence: CDR1 LGHNA, CDR2 YNFKEQ. This CDR3 reads CASSPPGLSEQYF. The CDR3 region has the DNA TGTGCCAGCAGCCCGCCGGGGCTGTCCGAGCAGTACTTC.